This is a list of T cell receptor beta chains from one sample in a study of cytomegalovirus exposure and HLA in healthy donors. Profiling relied on immunoSEQ multiplex PCR, and the TCRdb table lists in-frame clones only, not all of them. The sample holds about 170,000 clones; 80% are singletons and the top ten take roughly 4.7%. Sequencing input: PBMCs. These receptors all stem from a woman between 50 and 59 years old in good health and CMV-seropositive. Each CDR3 is given with its conserved first and last residue. A D gene is named only where the DNA matches it firmly. Clone size is shown for a subset of rows, as once, few, many or a class of expanded clone.

J gene,clone size,V gene,D gene,CDR3 DNA,CDR3 protein
TRBJ1-4,.,TRBV11-2,TRBD1,TGTGCCAGCAGCCAAGGACAGGGGGCTTTTGAAAAACTGTTTTTT,CASSQGQGAFEKLFF
TRBJ2-1,once,TRBV25-1,.,TGTGCCAGCAGTGCCCGCGCCGGGACTGTGCAGTTCTTC,CASSARAGTVQFF
TRBJ2-2,.,TRBV9,.,TGTGCCAGCAGTGTGTCACTTGTTACCGGGGAGCTGTTTTTT,CASSVSLVTGELFF
TRBJ2-3,.,TRBV7-9,TRBD2,TGTGCCAGCAGCCGACTAGCGGGACAGGTAACGGATACGCAGTATTTT,CASSRLAGQVTDTQYF
TRBJ1-1,.,TRBV6-1,TRBD1,TGTGCCAGCAGCGACGGGGGACAGCTTAACACTGAAGCTTTCTTT,CASSDGGQLNTEAFF
TRBJ2-2,.,TRBV11-3,.,TGTGCCAGCAGCCTCGGGGCCGGGGAGCTGTTTTTT,CASSLGAGELFF
TRBJ1-2,.,TRBV28,.,TGTGCCAGCAGCCCCTCGGGGTATGGCTACACCTTC,CASSPSGYGYTF
TRBJ2-7,.,TRBV6-1,TRBD2,TGTGCCAGCACCACGGGACTAGCGGGAGCCTACGAGCAGTACTTC,CASTTGLAGAYEQYF
TRBJ2-5,.,TRBV7-9,TRBD2,TGTGCCAGCAGCTTAGGGTTAGCGGGACAAGAGACCCAGTACTTC,CASSLGLAGQETQYF
TRBJ1-4,.,TRBV6-6,TRBD1,TGTGCCAGCAGTGCCCCGGGACAGGGGAACGAAAAACTGTTTTTT,CASSAPGQGNEKLFF
TRBJ2-5,.,TRBV7-7,TRBD1,TGTGCTAGCAGCGCAAACAGGGGGCAGACCCAGTACTTC,CASSANRGQTQYF
TRBJ2-7,.,TRBV18,TRBD2,TGTGCCAGCTCACCTAGCGGGAGCTCCTACGAGCAGTACTTC,CASSPSGSSYEQYF
TRBJ2-1,.,TRBV7-9,TRBD2,TGTGCCAGCAGCTCCGTCGCTAGCGGGAGGGCTCAAGAGCAGTTCTTC,CASSSVASGRAQEQFF
TRBJ1-1,.,TRBV10-3,.,TGTGCCACCTCCGGGACACCGAACACTGAAGCTTTCTTT,CATSGTPNTEAFF
TRBJ2-7,.,TRBV10-3,TRBD2,TGTGCCATCAGTGGGGGGGGGACTAGCGCCTACGAGCAGTACTTC,CAISGGGTSAYEQYF
TRBJ2-1,.,TRBV7-8,.,TGTGCCAGCAGCCAAGGCGGGTCCGAGCAGTTCTTC,CASSQGGSEQFF
TRBJ2-2,.,TRBV7-9,TRBD2,TGTGCCAGCAGTTTTTCACTAGCGGCTACCGGGGAGCTGTTTTTT,CASSFSLAATGELFF
TRBJ1-2,.,TRBV30,.,TGTGCCTGGAGTTCGACCCACCTCGGACAGGGCTACACCTTC,CAWSSTHLGQGYTF
TRBJ2-2,.,TRBV7-2,.,TGTGCCAGCACCTTCAAGGGAGTCGTCGGGGAGCTGTTTTTT,CASTFKGVVGELFF